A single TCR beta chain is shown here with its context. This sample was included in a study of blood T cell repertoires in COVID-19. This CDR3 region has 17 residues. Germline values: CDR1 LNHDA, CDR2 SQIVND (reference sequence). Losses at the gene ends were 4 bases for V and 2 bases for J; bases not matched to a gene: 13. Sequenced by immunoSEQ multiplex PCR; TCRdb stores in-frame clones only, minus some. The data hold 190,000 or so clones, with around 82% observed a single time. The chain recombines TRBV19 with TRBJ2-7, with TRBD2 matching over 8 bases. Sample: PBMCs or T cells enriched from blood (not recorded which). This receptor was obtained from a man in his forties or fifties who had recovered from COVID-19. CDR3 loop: CASSRAGVRGPTYEQYF. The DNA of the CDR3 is TGTGCCAGTAGTAGAGCGGGGGTCAGGGGACCTACCTACGAGCAGTACTTC.